Below, one TCR beta chain is given with its context. Antigen: not known. Treatment indicated: roughly 10-day PBMC culture with coronavirus spike peptide pools or control peptides (ViraFEST assay). The data originate from a study of vaccination and CD4 T cells after COVID-19. For the study at large: The convalescent group had six males, four females, seven Caucasians, two Asians, one multiracial. General study points: The median proportion of reactive clones detected only post-vaccination in convalescent patients was 86.3%.

Germline trimming cut 6 bases from V and 5 bases from J; bases unmatched to any gene: 8. CDR3 length: 14 amino acids. The germline V gene has CDR1 MNHEY and CDR2 SMNVEV (reference sequence). Cultured CD4+ T cell DNA was sequenced using the Oncomine TCR Beta short-read assay. A single record per CDR3 protein comes from TCRdb applying MiXCR to the PCR reads. Among over 15,000 distinct CDR3 sequences listed, roughly 50% were seen once. The sample comprised CD4+ T cells from blood, cultured in vitro. The chain recombines TRBV27 with TRBJ2-5, with 8 bases lining up with TRBD1. The sequence derives from a human donor who had recovered from COVID-19. CDR3 sequence: CASRRQGTTETQYF. Here the CDR3 DNA reads TGTGCCAGCAGAAGACAGGGGACGACGGAGACCCAGTACTTC.